Below are 9 T cell receptor beta chains sequenced from a single sample in a study of cytomegalovirus exposure and HLA in healthy donors. The primer mix had 60 Vbeta and 13 Jbeta primers. Clones were sequenced by immunoSEQ multiplex PCR, and TCRdb holds only the in-frame ones, with some missing. Seen in this sample are roughly 200,000 clones; the ten most common clones hold approximately 6.5%. The material sequenced was PBMCs. The receptors come from a man aged 25-40 years in good health and CMV-seronegative.

The V call is TRBV11-3, the J call TRBJ1-1, with D possibly TRBD1 on 6 matching bases. Germline CDR1 and CDR2: SGHNT and YENEEA. V was cut by 5 bases and J by 1 base, with 17 bases left in between. The CDR3 extends over 16 amino acids. The CDR3 coding sequence is TGTGCCAGCAGCCATGGGGCCCTACAGGGGAACACTGAAGCTTTCTTT. Its protein product is CASSHGALQGNTEAFF.

This chain uses TRBV7-9 with TRBJ2-7; D is unclear. Germline V gene sequence: CDR1 SEHNR, CDR2 FQNEAQ (reference sequence). The CDR3 totals 15 residues. The ends were cut back, 4 bases at V and 2 bases at J, with 15 bases in the middle. Written as DNA, the CDR3 is TGTGCCAGCAGCTCAACCGTACAGAACGCCTACGAGCAGTACTTC. It translates to CASSSTVQNAYEQYF.

The chain has TRBV2 and TRBJ1-5, with D hard to call. Germline values: CDR1 SNHLY, CDR2 FYNNEI. This CDR3 region has 15 residues. Between the trimmed V and J ends, which lost 3 bases and 3 bases, there was a span of 12 bases. CDR3 in amino acids: CASSEAHSLNQPQHF. The CDR3 bases are TGTGCCAGCAGTGAGGCCCACAGTCTCAATCAGCCCCAGCATTTT.

The chain is built from TRBV13 and TRBJ2-2; 9 bases map to TRBD1. V lost 4 bases, J lost 8 bases, and 11 bases stayed unmatched. The CDR3 runs 16 residues. Germline V gene lookup returns CDR1 PRHDT and CDR2 FYEKMQ (reference sequence). CDR3 DNA: TGTGCCAGCAGCTCCCTTGGGACAGGGAGAGGAGGGGAGCTGTTTTTT. This codes for CASSSLGTGRGGELFF.

This chain uses TRBV27 with TRBJ1-1; 7 nucleotides match TRBD1. CDR3 length: 13 residues. J lost 6 bases, V lost 2 bases, and 3 bases had no gene match. Germline V CDR1 and CDR2: MNHEY, SMNVEV (reference sequence). The CDR3 DNA is TGTGCCAGCAGTTTAAGGGGGCCTCCTGAAGCTTTCTTT. Amino acid sequence: CASSLRGPPEAFF.

The chain employs TRBV6-1 and TRBJ1-1; TRBD1 aligns across 7 bases. J was trimmed by 5 bases and V by 4 bases; bases with no gene match: 7. Looked up from germline, CDR1 is MNHNS and CDR2 is SASEGT. The CDR3 is made up of 14 amino acids. The CDR3 DNA is TGTGCCAGCAGTGCTTCGACAGGGAGAACTGAAGCTTTCTTT. This gives the protein CASSASTGRTEAFF.

The gene calls are TRBV6-5 and TRBJ2-1, with D tentatively TRBD1 (6 bases). V was shortened by 7 bases and J by 3 bases, with 16 bases between the two germline ends. The V gene's germline CDR1 is MNHEY and CDR2 SVGAGI. CDR3 length: 15 amino acids. The DNA for the CDR3 is TGTGCCAGCACCACCATGGGGACACGCTACAATGAGCAGTTCTTC. Translation gives CASTTMGTRYNEQFF.

As DNA, the CDR3 is TGTGCCAGCAGGATCCGAGCGGGAGAGTACAATGAGCAGTTCTTC. Protein product: CASRIRAGEYNEQFF. V and J are TRBV28 and TRBJ2-1, with 8 bases aligning to TRBD2. The V and J ends lost 6 bases and 4 bases, in that order; junction bases with no gene match: 8. Germline CDR1 reads MDHEN; CDR2 reads SYDVKM. The CDR3 length is 15 residues.

The chain has TRBV11-3 and TRBJ2-5; 8 bases align to TRBD1. Germline trimming cut 4 bases from V and 1 base from J; bases unmatched to any gene: 8. Germline-derived CDR1 and CDR2 are SGHNT and YENEEA. This CDR3 region has 16 residues. The CDR3 region is CASSYPGTGIQETQYF. CDR3 in DNA: TGTGCCAGCAGCTACCCCGGGACAGGTATCCAAGAGACCCAGTACTTC.